This TCR beta chain came from a study of T cells in Graves' hyperthyroidism and ophthalmopathy. Amplified regions were TCR beta CDR3 sequences from RNA transcripts. First-round RT-PCR with HTBI primers amplified the TCR CDR3 region. One entry per CDR3 protein, called by TCRdb with MiXCR from the multiplex PCR reads. The data show roughly 570,000 distinct CDR3 sequences, more than 45% seen once. The germline gives CDR1 SNHLY, CDR2 FYNNEI. This CDR3 has 13 amino acids. Those patients with uncontrolled infection, other autoimmune disease, pregnancy or lactation were excluded. The TCR comes from a woman aged 18-29 years with Graves' hyperthyroidism. The sequenced sample was peripheral blood or thyroid tissue (not recorded which). J is TRBJ2-5 and V is TRBV2, with D possibly matching TRBD1 (5 bases). The end of the DNA aligns better with TRBJ2-1, so the J call may be wrong. This chain's CDR3 is CASSDYQGNEQFF. In nucleotides, the CDR3 is TGTGCCAGCAGTGACTATCAGGGCAATGAGCAGTTCTTC.